These 16 T cell receptor beta chains were sequenced from one sample in a study of T cell repertoires in cytomegalovirus infection. TCRdb re-analysed the reads in MiXCR, keeping a single row per CDR3 protein. Altogether 140,000 to 150,000 distinct CDR3 sequences are present, around 32% being singletons, with the ten largest covering about 56%. Their recognized antigens are unknown. The sample consisted of CD8+ T cells from cultured PBMCs, taken from culture after CMV antigen stimulation. These receptors originate from a human donor in good health (CMV status not recorded). Some clones in this sample may be carry-over from other donors' samples.

The chain has TRBV7-8 and TRBJ1-5; D is undetermined. The ends were cut back, 0 bases at V and 1 base at J, with 10 bases in the middle. Per germline, CDR1 SGHVS and CDR2 FQNEAQ. The CDR3 consists of 16 residues. CDR3 in amino acids: CASSLATGQSNQPQHF. In nucleotides, the CDR3 is TGTGCCAGCAGCTTAGCTACTGGGCAGAGCAATCAGCCCCAGCATTTT.

There are many counts of this clonotype. The chain uses TRBV7-2 and TRBJ2-3; D perhaps matches TRBD2 (6 bases). The CDR3 consists of 15 residues. Between the trimmed V and J ends, which lost 3 bases and 0 bases, there was a span of 10 bases. The germline V gene has CDR1 SGHTA and CDR2 FQGNSA. CDR3 bases: TGTGCCAGCAGCTTGGGCGGGGCTAGCACAGATACGCAGTATTTT. Translated, it gives CASSLGGASTDTQYF.

This clonotype showed up many times. V usage is TRBV27 and J usage is TRBJ2-7; D could derive from TRBD1 or TRBD2 (5 bases each). Looked up from germline, CDR1 is MNHEY and CDR2 is SMNVEV (reference sequence). The ends were cut back, 4 bases at V and 0 bases at J, with 13 bases in the middle. There are 15 residues in the CDR3. The CDR3 nucleotides read TGTGCCAGCAGTTATCGGGGCGCGAGCTCCTACGAGCAGTACTTC. This translates into CASSYRGASSYEQYF.

In this sample, this clonotype turned up a few times. CDR3 DNA sequence: TGTGCCACCAGTGGCCCTCCTGCGGGGGTAGAGGAGACCCAGTACTTC. This gives the protein CATSGPPAGVEETQYF. The genes are TRBV24-1 and TRBJ2-5; 7 positions agree with TRBD2. Per the germline V gene, CDR1 is KGHDR and CDR2 is SFDVKD. This CDR3 has 16 amino acids. Germline trimming cut 5 bases from V and 5 bases from J; bases unmatched to any gene: 13.

There are a few counts of this clonotype. The chain recombines TRBV27 with TRBJ2-2; 10 bases align to TRBD2. Trimming at V came to 3 bases and at J to 4 bases, leaving 5 bases not matched to a gene. The germline V gene has CDR1 MNHEY and CDR2 SMNVEV (reference sequence). This CDR3 has 16 residues. The CDR3, as DNA: TGTGCCAGCAGTTTCCAACTAGCGGGGCTCACCGGGGAGCTGTTTTTT. Residues: CASSFQLAGLTGELFF.

This clonotype was counted many times. This rearrangement joins TRBV7-9 to TRBJ1-6, with a possible D match to TRBD1 (6 bases). Germline lookup yields CDR1 SEHNR and CDR2 FQNEAQ (reference sequence). The CDR3 runs to 15 residues. V dropped 4 bases and J dropped 4 bases, with 11 bases sitting between them. CDR3 amino acids: CASSSTQGYNSPLHF. The CDR3 DNA reads as TGTGCCAGCAGCTCCACACAGGGATATAATTCACCCCTCCACTTT.

The table lists this clonotype with a few counts. CDR3: CASSFTGGGYTF. The CDR3 DNA follows: TGTGCCAGCAGCTTCACCGGCGGCGGCTACACCTTC. This chain connects TRBV7-6 to TRBJ1-2, with D hard to call. Germline lookup yields CDR1 SGHVS and CDR2 FNYEAQ. V gave up 3 bases and J gave up 8 bases, with 10 bases separating them. The CDR3 covers 12 residues. Complete variable domain (other parts from reference TRBV7-6 and TRBJ1-2): GAGVSQSPRYKVTKRGQDVALRCDPISGHVSLYWYRQALGQGPEFLTYFNYEAQQDKSGLPNDRFSAERPEGSISTLTIQRTEQRDSAMYRCASSFTGGGYTFGSGTRLTVV.

On this clonotype itself: A much larger clonotype is one base distant, so this may be a read error. The chain employs TRBV11-2 and TRBJ2-5; D gene unclear. The ends were cut back, 5 bases at V and 5 bases at J, with 9 bases in the middle. This CDR3 region has 12 residues. The V gene's germline CDR1 is SGHAT and CDR2 FQNNGV. The CDR3, as DNA: TGTGCCAGCAGCGCCCCTTGGGAGACCCAGTACTTC. This encodes CASSAPWETQYF.

This clonotype was detected only once. The chain is built from TRBV2 and TRBJ1-4, with D perhaps TRBD1 (6 bases). The ends were cut back, 6 bases at V and 7 bases at J, with 12 bases in the middle. The CDR3 runs 13 residues. Germline CDR1 SNHLY, CDR2 FYNNEI. The CDR3 region is CASRGWDTEKLFF. CDR3 coding DNA: TGTGCCAGCAGGGGATGGGACACTGAAAAACTGTTTTTT.

This clonotype was counted ten times or more. This rearrangement joins TRBV12-3 or TRBV12-4 to TRBJ2-1; D ambiguous. Trimming stripped 5 bases from V and 8 bases from J, with 10 bases between. The CDR3 extends over 12 amino acids. CDR3 amino acids: CASSVLPDEQFF. Here the CDR3 DNA reads TGTGCCAGCAGTGTGCTCCCTGATGAGCAGTTCTTC.

V is TRBV27 and J is TRBJ1-2, with D possibly TRBD1 on 5 matching bases. Germline V lookup: CDR1 MNHEY, CDR2 SMNVEV (reference sequence). The V and J ends lost 6 bases and 7 bases respectively, with 18 bases between them. The CDR3 spans 14 residues. The CDR3 DNA reads as TGTGCCAGCAGAGGGACCTGGGAATTGAGTGGCTACACCTTC. It yields the protein CASRGTWELSGYTF.

This clonotype was observed many times. In nucleotides, the CDR3 is TGTGCTAGTGGTTTAACCACCTCCTACGAGCAGTACTTC. Protein product: CASGLTTSYEQYF. The gene calls are TRBV12-5 and TRBJ2-7; unclear D gene. CDR1 LGHNT and CDR2 FRNRAP come from the germline V gene. The CDR3 is made up of 13 amino acids. V was clipped by 3 bases and J by 0 bases, with 6 bases between them.

V is TRBV19 and J is TRBJ2-1; the match to TRBD1 covers 7 bases. CDR1 LNHDA and CDR2 SQIVND come from the germline V gene (reference sequence). The CDR3 has 15 residues. V lost 1 base and J lost 4; bases outside the gene matches: 4. The CDR3 DNA sequence: TGTGCCAGTAGTATAGTAGAGGGGGCGTACAATGAGCAGTTCTTC. Translating it yields CASSIVEGAYNEQFF.

V and J are TRBV6-1 and TRBJ2-3, with 12 bases matching TRBD2. V shed 2 bases and J 8 bases; nucleotides not matched to a gene: 11. The germline gives CDR1 MNHNS, CDR2 SASEGT. The CDR3 totals 17 residues. Here the CDR3 reads CASSELASGGAGRTQYF. The CDR3 nucleotides read TGTGCCAGCAGTGAATTGGCTAGCGGGGGGGCCGGGCGTACGCAGTATTTT.

At least ten counts were recorded for this clonotype. This chain uses TRBV19 with TRBJ2-1; 7 positions agree with TRBD2. Germline CDR1 and CDR2: LNHDA and SQIVND (reference sequence). The CDR3 spans 14 residues. V gave up 10 bases and J gave up 0 bases; unmatched junction bases: 6. The CDR3 sequence is CATEAGSSYNEQFF. The CDR3, as DNA: TGTGCCACCGAAGCGGGGAGCTCCTACAATGAGCAGTTCTTC. Together with reference TRBV19 and TRBJ2-1, the CDR3 gives the full variable domain: DGGITQSPKYLFRKEGQNVTLSCEQNLNHDAMYWYRQDPGQGLRLIYYSQIVNDFQKGDIAEGYSVSREKKESFPLTVTSAQKNPTAFYLCATEAGSSYNEQFFGPGTRLTVL.

This clonotype was detected only once. The gene calls are TRBV12-3 or TRBV12-4 and TRBJ1-5, with D unresolved. This CDR3 is 17 amino acids long. V shed 1 base and J shed 0 bases, with 13 bases lying between them. In DNA form, the CDR3 reads TGTGCCAGCAGTTTAGGACCACCGGGCTATAGCAATCAGCCCCAGCATTTT. Encoded protein: CASSLGPPGYSNQPQHF.